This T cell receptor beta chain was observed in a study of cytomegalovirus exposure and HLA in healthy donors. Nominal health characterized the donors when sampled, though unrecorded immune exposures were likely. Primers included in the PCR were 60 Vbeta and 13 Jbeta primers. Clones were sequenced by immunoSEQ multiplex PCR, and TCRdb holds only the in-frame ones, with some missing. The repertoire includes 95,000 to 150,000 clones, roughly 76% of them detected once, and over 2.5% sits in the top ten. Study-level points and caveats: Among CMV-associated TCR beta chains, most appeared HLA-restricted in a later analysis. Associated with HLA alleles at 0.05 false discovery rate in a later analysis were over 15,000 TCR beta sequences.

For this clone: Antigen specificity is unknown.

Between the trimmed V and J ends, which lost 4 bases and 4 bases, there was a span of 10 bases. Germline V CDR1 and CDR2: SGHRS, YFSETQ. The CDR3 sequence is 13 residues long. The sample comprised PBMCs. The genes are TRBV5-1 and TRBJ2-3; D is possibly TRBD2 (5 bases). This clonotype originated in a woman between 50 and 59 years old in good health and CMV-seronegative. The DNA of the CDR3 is TGCGCCAGCAGCGGCAGCGGCGCAGATACGCAGTATTTT. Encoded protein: CASSGSGADTQYF.